This entry lists 31 T cell receptor beta chains sequenced from one sample in a study of OX40 agonist ivuxolimab in advanced cancers. Sequencing was performed with immunoSEQ multiplex PCR; in TCRdb, only in-frame clones are kept and a portion is missing. Found here are over 65,000 clones, 80% to 95% of them singletons; the top ten hold roughly 11%. The specimen was CD4+ or CD8+ T cells sorted from blood, collected in a trial of the OX40 agonist ivuxolimab. The receptor source for this set is an adult with an advanced solid tumor such as melanoma, head and neck, liver or kidney cancer.

The rearrangement joins TRBV18 to TRBJ1-1, with TRBD1 identical over 12 bases. V was pared by 3 bases and J by 6 bases, with 5 bases of the junction left unmatched. Germline V lookup: CDR1 KGHSH, CDR2 LQKENI. The CDR3 consists of 15 residues. DNA of the CDR3: TGTGCCAGCTCACCCTCCGGGACAGGGGGCGCTGAAGCTTTCTTT. It specifies CASSPSGTGGAEAFF.

The chain is built from TRBV5-6 and TRBJ1-1; tentatively, D is TRBD1 (5 bases). Germline CDR1 and CDR2: SGHDT and YYEEEE. Trimming took 5 bases from V and 1 from J, leaving 12 bases between them. The CDR3 contains 14 residues. The CDR3 DNA reads as TGTGCCAGCAGGCCGGGACCGGGGAACACTGAAGCTTTCTTT. This sequence encodes CASRPGPGNTEAFF.

The chain couples TRBV6-8 to TRBJ1-1; the D is unclear. The CDR3 sequence is 10 residues long. In germline, CDR1 is MNHGY, CDR2 SAAAGT. V was pared by 8 bases and J by 4 bases, with 5 bases between. CDR3 DNA: TGTGCCAGCCGATTCACTGAAGCTTTCTTT. Encoded protein: CASRFTEAFF.

The chain uses TRBV13 and TRBJ1-5; D possibly corresponds to TRBD1 (6 bases). Germline assignment: CDR1 PRHDT and CDR2 FYEKMQ (reference sequence). V was clipped by 0 bases and J by 2 bases, with 11 bases between them. There are 16 residues in the CDR3. The CDR3 nucleotides read TGTGCCAGCAGCTTAGGGAGAGCAGGGGGCAATCAGCCCCAGCATTTT. Its translation is CASSLGRAGGNQPQHF.

This rearrangement joins TRBV5-1 to TRBJ1-3; possibly TRBD1 for D (5 bases). The CDR3 totals 16 residues. Trimming pared 0 bases from V and 0 bases from J, leaving 10 bases between. The germline V gene encodes CDR1 SGHRS and CDR2 YFSETQ. Written as DNA, the CDR3 is TGCGCCAGCAGCTTGGATAGCGGGACCTCTGGAAACACCATATATTTT. Its protein is CASSLDSGTSGNTIYF. The whole variable domain, filled in from reference TRBV5-1 and TRBJ1-3, reads KAGVTQTPRYLIKTRGQQVTLSCSPISGHRSVSWYQQTPGQGLQFLFEYFSETQRNKGNFPGRFSGRQFSNSRSEMNVSTLELGDSALYLCASSLDSGTSGNTIYFGEGSWLTVV.

J is TRBJ1-5 and V is TRBV7-8, with D maybe TRBD1 (5 bases). The germline V gene has CDR1 SGHVS and CDR2 FQNEAQ. The CDR3 extends over 16 amino acids. Trimming pared 5 bases from V and 3 bases from J, leaving 17 bases between. CDR3 in DNA: TGTGCCAGCAGCCGCGGACCTGAGGGGATCAATCAGCCCCAGCATTTT. It codes for CASSRGPEGINQPQHF.

V is TRBV10-2 and J is TRBJ1-2; 8 bases align to TRBD1. The CDR3 contains 16 residues. V dropped 2 bases and J dropped 0; count of bases not matched to a gene: 5. Germline values: CDR1 WSHSY, CDR2 SAAADI. For the CDR3, the DNA is TGCGCCAGCAGTGAGGGACAGGGAGCAGCTAACTATGGCTACACCTTC. Its protein is CASSEGQGAANYGYTF.

This rearrangement joins TRBV5-1 to TRBJ2-7; the D is unclear. This CDR3 has 14 residues. Trimming shortened V by 0 bases and J by 2 bases, and 9 bases separated the two germline ends. Germline assignment: CDR1 SGHRS and CDR2 YFSETQ. CDR3 bases: TGCGCCAGCAGCTTGGAAACGCCCCCCTACGAGCAGTACTTC. Its translation: CASSLETPPYEQYF. The full variable domain, its missing parts supplied by reference TRBV5-1 and TRBJ2-7, is KAGVTQTPRYLIKTRGQQVTLSCSPISGHRSVSWYQQTPGQGLQFLFEYFSETQRNKGNFPGRFSGRQFSNSRSEMNVSTLELGDSALYLCASSLETPPYEQYFGPGTRLTVT.

This sequence joins TRBV4-2 and TRBJ1-1; D is undetermined. CDR3 length equals 15 residues. Between the trimmed V and J ends, which lost 2 bases and 0 bases, there was a span of 10 bases. Looked up from germline, CDR1 is LGHNA and CDR2 is YNFKEQ. This CDR3 is CASSQNRALNTEAFF. DNA of the CDR3: TGTGCCAGCAGCCAAAACCGGGCCTTGAACACTGAAGCTTTCTTT.

V and J are TRBV20-1 and TRBJ2-7; the D is unclear. The V gene lost 0 bases and the J gene lost 0 bases, with 0 bases spanning the gap. From germline, CDR1 is DFQATT and CDR2 SNEGSKA (reference sequence). This CDR3 is built from 11 residues. The CDR3 region has the DNA TGCAGTGCTAGAGACTCCTACGAGCAGTACTTC. Protein: CSARDSYEQYF.

This chain joins TRBV9 and TRBJ2-1; 13 bases are a match to TRBD2. V was pared by 3 bases and J by 2 bases, with 5 bases of the junction left unmatched. Germline V gene sequence: CDR1 SGDLS, CDR2 YYNGEE. The CDR3 runs to 17 residues. CDR3 in DNA: TGTGCCAGCAGCGCACCGGGACTAGCGGGACCCTACAATGAGCAGTTCTTC. Translation gives CASSAPGLAGPYNEQFF.

The rearrangement joins TRBV13 to TRBJ2-5; the match to TRBD2 covers 8 bases. CDR1 is PRHDT, CDR2 FYEKMQ, per germline (reference sequence). V trimming: 4 bases; J trimming: 4 bases; junction bases outside the gene matches: 11. The CDR3 consists of 16 residues. CDR3 amino acids: CASSSRGAGGGETQYF. In DNA form, the CDR3 reads TGTGCCAGCAGCTCACGCGGGGCGGGGGGTGGAGAGACCCAGTACTTC.

J is TRBJ1-5 and V is TRBV27, with 10 bases fitting TRBD1. Looked up from germline, CDR1 is MNHEY and CDR2 is SMNVEV (reference sequence). The trim removed 10 bases at V and 0 bases at J, leaving 12 bases unmatched. The CDR3 is made up of 17 amino acids. CDR3 loop: CATRTGTGADSNQPQHF. CDR3 DNA sequence: TGTGCCACCCGGACCGGGACAGGGGCCGATAGCAATCAGCCCCAGCATTTT.

The J gene is TRBJ2-3, the V gene TRBV4-1; 9 bases line up with TRBD2. CDR1 is MGHRA and CDR2 is YSYEKL in the germline V gene. The CDR3 is 13 amino acids. V lost 1 base, J lost 9 bases, and 2 bases stayed unmatched. Here the CDR3 reads CASSQVAGVTQYF. Here the CDR3 DNA reads TGCGCCAGCAGCCAAGTAGCGGGGGTAACGCAGTATTTT.

This clone has a single count. This chain joins TRBV6-1 and TRBJ1-2, with D possibly being TRBD1 (5 bases). With 3 bases removed from V and 4 bases from J, the gap between germline ends came to 12 bases. The CDR3 has 14 amino acids. In germline, CDR1 is MNHNS, CDR2 SASEGT. The chain's CDR3 is CASSEVWQGYGYTF. CDR3 DNA: TGTGCCAGCAGTGAGGTTTGGCAGGGCTATGGCTACACCTTC.

The V call is TRBV6-5, the J call TRBJ1-1, with D unresolved. The CDR3 extends over 14 amino acids. Trimming stripped 2 bases from V and 3 bases from J, with 10 bases between. From germline, CDR1 is MNHEY and CDR2 SVGAGI. The CDR3 sequence is CASSYVALHTEAFF. In DNA form, the CDR3 reads TGTGCCAGCAGTTACGTAGCTTTGCACACTGAAGCTTTCTTT.

This clone was counted only a few times. This chain connects TRBV6-4 to TRBJ1-6; unclear D gene. The germline CDR1 and CDR2 sequences are MRHNA and SNTAGT. V was trimmed by 3 bases and J by 9 bases, leaving 12 bases between them. The CDR3 has 14 amino acids. CDR3 in amino acids: CASSERLWGSPLHF. For the CDR3, the DNA is TGTGCCAGCAGTGAACGCCTATGGGGTTCACCCCTCCACTTT.

The chain links TRBV4-1 to TRBJ2-7, with D unresolved. Germline CDR1 reads MGHRA; CDR2 reads YSYEKL. V shed 4 bases and J shed 0 bases, with 10 bases lying between them. This CDR3 has 14 residues. In nucleotides, the CDR3 is TGCGCCAGCAGCCCCCAGGCGAGCTCCTACGAGCAGTACTTC. Encoded protein: CASSPQASSYEQYF.

The CDR3 protein is CASSQEDRGHQPQHF. CDR3 nucleotide sequence: TGCGCCAGCAGCCAGGAGGACAGGGGGCATCAGCCCCAGCATTTT. The chain joins TRBV4-1 to TRBJ1-5; 11 bases fit TRBD1. V lost 3 bases, J lost 5 bases, and 3 bases stayed unmatched. Germline loops: CDR1 MGHRA, CDR2 YSYEKL. The CDR3 runs to 15 residues.

The rearrangement links TRBV30 to TRBJ1-2, with 9 bases matching TRBD1. This CDR3 has 13 amino acids. J gave up 6 bases and V 6 bases, and 8 bases lay outside the gene matches. Looked up from germline, CDR1 is GTSNPN and CDR2 is SVGIG (reference sequence). CDR3 in amino acids: CACEHRGPNGYTF. In nucleotides, the CDR3 is TGTGCCTGCGAACACAGGGGGCCGAATGGCTACACCTTC. The full variable domain, completed using reference TRBV30 and TRBJ1-2, is SQTIHQWPATLVQPVGSPLSLECTVEGTSNPNLYWYRQAAGRGLQLLFYSVGIGQISSEVPQNLSASRPQDRQFILSSKKLLLSDSGFYLCACEHRGPNGYTFGSGTRLTVV.

The rearrangement uses TRBV27 and TRBJ2-7; 11 nucleotides align to TRBD2. CDR1 is MNHEY and CDR2 is SMNVEV in the germline V gene (reference sequence). The CDR3 consists of 16 residues. V lost 2 bases and J lost 8; bases outside the gene matches: 11. CDR3 nucleotides: TGTGCCAGCAGTTTAACACTAGCGGGGGACTCAGGGAAGCAGTACTTC. As protein: CASSLTLAGDSGKQYF.

This sequence joins TRBV7-9 and TRBJ1-1; D remains unclear. Germline lookup yields CDR1 SEHNR and CDR2 FQNEAQ (reference sequence). The CDR3 is 13 residues long. The germline V and J ends were trimmed by 6 bases and 1 base, with 9 bases remaining between them. CDR3: CASRTGRNTEAFF. CDR3 nucleotide sequence: TGTGCCAGCAGAACCGGGAGGAACACTGAAGCTTTCTTT.

The chain has TRBV4-1 and TRBJ1-4; TRBD1 is a possible D gene (6 bases). V lost 1 base and J 3 bases, leaving 12 bases between the germline ends. The V gene's germline CDR1 is MGHRA and CDR2 YSYEKL. The CDR3 spans 16 residues. This CDR3 reads CASSQAAGDANEKLFF. The CDR3 DNA reads TGCGCCAGCAGCCAAGCGGCAGGGGATGCTAATGAAAAACTGTTTTTT.

The V gene is TRBV9, the J gene TRBJ2-5; TRBD1 agrees at 11 bases. The CDR3 runs to 14 residues. Germline V CDR1 and CDR2: SGDLS, YYNGEE. Trimming at V came to 4 bases and at J to 5 bases, leaving 4 bases not matched to a gene. CDR3: CASSPGTGGETQYF. DNA for the CDR3: TGTGCCAGCAGCCCAGGGACAGGGGGTGAGACCCAGTACTTC.

The V call is TRBV4-3, the J call TRBJ1-5; D is unclear. CDR3 length equals 15 residues. V lost 1 base, J lost 4 bases, and 11 bases lay in between. Per the germline V gene, CDR1 is LGHNA and CDR2 is YSLEER. CDR3 region: CASSQGMGGNQPQHF. Here the CDR3 DNA reads TGCGCCAGCAGCCAAGGGATGGGAGGAAATCAGCCCCAGCATTTT.

The gene calls are TRBV5-4 and TRBJ2-1; TRBD1 agrees at 7 bases. J was trimmed by 7 bases and V by 4 bases; bases with no gene match: 8. Germline lookup yields CDR1 SGHNT and CDR2 YYREEE (reference sequence). This CDR3 has 14 amino acids. CDR3 sequence (DNA): TGTGCCAGCAGCGGACAGGTAGTCCTGAATGAGCAGTTCTTC. Protein sequence: CASSGQVVLNEQFF.

The chain links TRBV2 to TRBJ1-2; 8 bases line up with TRBD1. V lost 5 bases to trimming and J lost 3 bases; unmatched junction nucleotides: 5. Germline CDR1 is SNHLY and CDR2 is FYNNEI. The CDR3 totals 14 residues. The CDR3 DNA reads TGTGCCAGCAGTCCTTTACAGGGGGACTATGGCTACACCTTC. Its protein product is CASSPLQGDYGYTF.

V gene TRBV9 combines with J gene TRBJ2-3; perhaps D is TRBD1 or TRBD2 (5 bases each). Trimming left V 3 bases short and J 2 bases short, with 22 bases between. CDR1 is SGDLS, CDR2 YYNGEE, per germline. The CDR3 has 18 amino acids. The CDR3 sequence is CASSALFAGTEFTDTQYF. CDR3 in DNA: TGTGCCAGCAGCGCTCTTTTCGCCGGGACGGAATTCACAGATACGCAGTATTTT.

The V gene is TRBV5-5, the J gene TRBJ1-1; D unresolved. The CDR3 is 14 amino acids. Germline V lookup: CDR1 SGHKS, CDR2 YYEKEE (reference sequence). Trimming pared 0 bases from V and 4 bases from J, leaving 10 bases between. The CDR3 region is CASSLGHPGTEAFF. For the CDR3, the DNA is TGTGCCAGCAGCTTGGGGCACCCGGGCACTGAAGCTTTCTTT.

The chain joins TRBV7-3 to TRBJ2-2; the D gene is possibly TRBD2 (6 bases). The CDR3 extends over 16 amino acids. Deletions cut 4 bases from V and 3 bases from J, with 15 bases between. From germline, CDR1 is SGHTA and CDR2 FQGTGA. The CDR3 sequence: CASSSLGGADTGELFF. DNA of the CDR3: TGTGCCAGCAGCTCATTGGGCGGGGCCGACACCGGGGAGCTGTTTTTT.

The V and J genes are TRBV19 and TRBJ2-1; TRBD2 might be the D (5 bases). The CDR3 runs 11 residues. Germline CDR1 reads LNHDA; CDR2 reads SQIVND (reference sequence). Trimming pared 9 bases from V and 6 bases from J, leaving 9 bases between. CDR3 DNA: TGTGCCAGCGGACTGGGCAATGAGCAGTTCTTC. Protein sequence: CASGLGNEQFF.